Listed here are 24 T cell receptor beta chains from one sample, sequenced in a study of CD8+CD57+ T cells in acquired aplastic anemia. The template used for profiling TCR beta VDJ and CDR3 was genomic DNA. TCRdb recomputed calls from the reads with MiXCR, one row per CDR3 protein. The sample has under 200,000 distinct CDR3 sequences; 60% to 70% are singletons. Sequencing was carried out using sorted CD4+, CD8+, or CD8+CD57+ T cells (not recorded which) from PBMCs. The receptors derive from a human donor in good health.

The rearrangement joins TRBV11-2 to TRBJ2-2, with D maybe TRBD2 (5 bases). The V gene's germline CDR1 is SGHAT and CDR2 FQNNGV. Deletions cut 5 bases from V and 7 bases from J, with 11 bases between. The CDR3 is made up of 13 amino acids. The CDR3 loop reads CASSVVGDGELFF. The CDR3 nucleotides are TGTGCCAGCAGCGTAGTCGGGGACGGGGAGCTGTTTTTT.

This chain links TRBV20-1 with TRBJ1-5, with 8 bases aligning to TRBD1. J lost 0 bases, V lost 5 bases, and 6 bases had no gene match. The germline V gene has CDR1 DFQATT and CDR2 SNEGSKA (reference sequence). The CDR3 sequence is 15 residues long. CDR3 protein: CSASGTGYSNQPQHF. The CDR3 DNA is TGCAGTGCTTCCGGGACAGGTTATAGCAATCAGCCCCAGCATTTT.

This clonotype was detected only a few times. The rearrangement uses TRBV12-3 or TRBV12-4 and TRBJ2-7; 12 bases are shared with TRBD1. This CDR3 has 14 amino acids. V lost 6 bases to trimming and J lost 4 bases; unmatched junction nucleotides: 4. Here the CDR3 reads CASSWDRGLYEQYF. CDR3 bases: TGTGCCAGCAGCTGGGACAGGGGGCTATACGAGCAGTACTTC.

The V gene is TRBV7-2, the J gene TRBJ1-1; perhaps TRBD1 as D (6 bases). Deletions cut 1 base from V and 9 bases from J, with 15 bases between. The CDR3 loop spans 14 amino acids. Germline V lookup: CDR1 SGHTA, CDR2 FQGNSA. Written as DNA, the CDR3 is TGTGCCAGCAGCTTAGTCAGGGACACTAGGAAAGCTTTCTTT. Its protein product is CASSLVRDTRKAFF.

About this clonotype: An end of the junction differs from the germline gene, which may be a read error. The chain employs TRBV15 and TRBJ1-1; weak D call: TRBD1 (5 bases). The CDR3 length is 14 residues. Germline lookup yields CDR1 LNHNV and CDR2 YYDKDF (reference sequence). CDR3 coding DNA: TGTGCCACCAGTCCCAGGGCTGCGGGCACTGGAGCTTTCTTT. Its protein product is CATSPRAAGTGAFF.

The V and J genes are TRBV29-1 and TRBJ2-2; D gene ambiguous. V shed 0 bases and J shed 6 bases, with 2 bases lying between them. The germline CDR1 and CDR2 sequences are SQVTM and ANQGSEA. The CDR3 has 11 residues. CDR3 loop: CSVEESGELFF. As DNA, the CDR3 is TGCAGCGTTGAAGAGTCCGGGGAGCTGTTTTTT.

V gene TRBV9 combines with J gene TRBJ2-1; 9 bases agree with TRBD2. Germline lookup yields CDR1 SGDLS and CDR2 YYNGEE. There are 16 residues in the CDR3. V was clipped by 5 bases and J by 6 bases; unmatched bases: 12. For the CDR3, the DNA is TGTGCCAGCAGTCCCCCCGGGACTAGCCCATTCAATGAGCAGTTCTTC. It is translated as CASSPPGTSPFNEQFF.

The chain employs TRBV7-9 and TRBJ1-6, with D unclear. Trimming left V 0 bases short and J 6 bases short, with 9 bases between. This CDR3 comprises 15 residues. The germline CDR1 and CDR2 sequences are SEHNR and FQNEAQ (reference sequence). The CDR3 spells CASSLAVGPNSPLHF. In DNA form, the CDR3 reads TGTGCCAGCAGCTTAGCAGTCGGGCCTAATTCACCCCTCCACTTT.

The rearrangement links TRBV7-9 to TRBJ1-1; weak D call: TRBD1 (5 bases). V was shortened by 2 bases and J by 2 bases, with 12 bases between the two germline ends. Germline lookup yields CDR1 SEHNR and CDR2 FQNEAQ (reference sequence). CDR3 size: 15 residues. The CDR3 region is CASSLSWGINTEAFF. The CDR3 DNA reads TGTGCCAGCAGCTTATCTTGGGGCATCAACACTGAAGCTTTCTTT.

This clonotype occurred once. V is TRBV10-1 and J is TRBJ2-7; perhaps TRBD2 as D (6 bases). From germline, CDR1 is WNHNN and CDR2 SYGVQD (reference sequence). This CDR3 comprises 15 residues. V was shortened by 1 base and J by 7 bases, with 17 bases between the two germline ends. The CDR3: CASSEYESGRGEQYF. CDR3 in DNA: TGCGCCAGCAGTGAGTATGAGTCAGGCCGGGGGGAGCAGTACTTC.

The chain has TRBV24-1 and TRBJ2-7; possibly TRBD1 for D (6 bases). Germline CDR1 reads KGHDR; CDR2 reads SFDVKD. Deletions cut 9 bases from V and 0 bases from J, with 11 bases between. The CDR3 runs to 13 residues. The CDR3 loop reads CATQGHPSYEQYF. CDR3 nucleotide sequence: TGTGCCACCCAGGGGCACCCCTCCTACGAGCAGTACTTC.

This clonotype was counted ten times or more. This rearrangement joins TRBV2 to TRBJ2-5; 10 bases are shared with TRBD2. The CDR3 is made up of 17 amino acids. The trim removed 4 bases at V and 5 bases at J, leaving 13 bases unmatched. Per germline, CDR1 SNHLY and CDR2 FYNNEI. CDR3 protein: CASSVPLAGVTGETQYF. CDR3 in DNA: TGTGCCAGCAGTGTTCCCCTAGCGGGGGTGACAGGGGAGACCCAGTACTTC.

The rearrangement uses TRBV2 and TRBJ1-1; perhaps TRBD1 as D (5 bases). This CDR3 has 15 amino acids. Germline V gives CDR1 SNHLY, CDR2 FYNNEI. Trimming shortened V by 8 bases and J by 1 base, and 17 bases separated the two germline ends. The CDR3 nucleotides read TGTGCCAGCCCCAAGGGGTCCCGAACGAACACTGAAGCTTTCTTT. Translating it yields CASPKGSRTNTEAFF.

This chain connects TRBV20-1 to TRBJ2-7; 9 bases map to TRBD2. Germline V gene sequence: CDR1 DFQATT, CDR2 SNEGSKA (reference sequence). V shed 2 bases and J 2 bases; nucleotides not matched to a gene: 19. This CDR3 has 19 amino acids. This chain's CDR3 is CSARTGTSFSGTEAYEQYF. The CDR3 DNA sequence: TGCAGTGCTAGAACCGGGACTAGCTTCTCCGGGACAGAGGCCTACGAGCAGTACTTC.

The chain links TRBV6-1 to TRBJ2-3; TRBD2 aligns across 13 bases. V gave up 2 bases and J gave up 4 bases; unmatched junction bases: 0. Germline V lookup: CDR1 MNHNS, CDR2 SASEGT. CDR3 length: 15 residues. The CDR3 region is CASSETSGGADTQYF. Written as DNA, the CDR3 is TGTGCCAGCAGTGAAACTAGCGGGGGGGCAGATACGCAGTATTTT.

The chain is built from TRBV20-1 and TRBJ2-7, with 12 positions matching TRBD2. The CDR3 consists of 14 residues. Germline-derived CDR1 and CDR2 are DFQATT and SNEGSKA (reference sequence). J was trimmed by 3 bases and V by 3 bases; bases with no gene match: 3. The CDR3 bases are TGCAGTGCTAGTACGACTAGCGGGAGCTACGAGCAGTACTTC. Translation gives CSASTTSGSYEQYF.

This clonotype has ten or more counts. V is TRBV19 and J is TRBJ2-3; TRBD2 might be the D (5 bases). V dropped 1 base and J dropped 0 bases, with 11 bases sitting between them. The CDR3 covers 16 residues. Germline V gene lookup returns CDR1 LNHDA and CDR2 SQIVND (reference sequence). CDR3 DNA: TGTGCCAGTAGTATAGTAGAGGGTGAAAGCACAGATACGCAGTATTTT. It specifies CASSIVEGESTDTQYF.

This chain connects TRBV9 to TRBJ2-5; 7 positions agree with TRBD2. This CDR3 spans 16 amino acids. Per germline, CDR1 SGDLS and CDR2 YYNGEE. J gave up 4 bases and V 3 bases, and 12 bases lay outside the gene matches. CDR3 in DNA: TGTGCCAGCAGCGGCTCCGGGACTATTCTTGCAGAGACCCAGTACTTC. Translation: CASSGSGTILAETQYF.

This chain joins TRBV19 and TRBJ2-2, with D tentatively TRBD1 (6 bases). Trimming removed 6 bases at V and 0 bases at J, with 11 bases between. CDR1 LNHDA and CDR2 SQIVND come from the germline V gene (reference sequence). The CDR3 has 15 residues. In DNA, the CDR3 is TGTGCCAGTAGGAGGACAGCCGCGAACACCGGGGAGCTGTTTTTT. Translation: CASRRTAANTGELFF.

This clonotype was recorded once. The chain joins TRBV24-1 to TRBJ2-7; 8 bases line up with TRBD1. V lost 5 bases to trimming and J lost 4 bases; unmatched junction nucleotides: 6. The CDR3 covers 14 residues. The germline V gene has CDR1 KGHDR and CDR2 SFDVKD. CDR3 sequence reads: CATSAGTGFYEQYF. Written as DNA, the CDR3 is TGTGCCACCAGTGCCGGGACAGGATTTTACGAGCAGTACTTC.

J is TRBJ1-2 and V is TRBV7-2; D unresolved. The CDR3 is 13 amino acids. The germline V gene encodes CDR1 SGHTA and CDR2 FQGNSA. V was trimmed by 5 bases and J by 4 bases, leaving 11 bases between them. The CDR3 region has the DNA TGTGCCAGCAGCAACGGGGTCGGCTATGGCTACACCTTC. Amino acids: CASSNGVGYGYTF. The variable domain in full, completed from reference TRBV7-2 and TRBJ1-2, reads GAGVSQSPSNKVTEKGKDVELRCDPISGHTALYWYRQSLGQGLEFLIYFQGNSAPDKSGLPSDRFSAERTGGSVSTLTIQRTQQEDSAVYLCASSNGVGYGYTFGSGTRLTVV.

The V and J genes are TRBV25-1 and TRBJ2-5; 13 nucleotides align to TRBD2. Germline CDR1 reads MGHDK; CDR2 reads SYGVNS. The CDR3 is made up of 13 amino acids. Trimming took 10 bases from V and 6 from J; bases not matched to a gene: 5. The CDR3 sequence is CATGTSGIKTQYF. CDR3 in DNA: TGTGCCACCGGGACTAGCGGGATCAAGACCCAGTACTTC.

The V call is TRBV19, the J call TRBJ1-1; 7 bases are shared with TRBD1. Trimming removed 6 bases from V and 1 base from J; junction bases left unmatched: 2. The CDR3 spans 13 residues. Germline loops: CDR1 LNHDA, CDR2 SQIVND (reference sequence). The CDR3: CASRGQRNTEAFF. CDR3 bases: TGTGCCAGTAGGGGACAGAGGAACACTGAAGCTTTCTTT.

This clonotype was counted once. The J gene is TRBJ2-3, the V gene TRBV5-1, with a weak D call TRBD1 (5 bases). This CDR3 contains 13 residues. V was clipped by 4 bases and J by 4 bases, with 10 bases between them. Per the germline V gene, CDR1 is SGHRS and CDR2 is YFSETQ. The CDR3 nucleotides read TGCGCCAGCAGCACGCAGGGCGCAGATACGCAGTATTTT. Translating gives CASSTQGADTQYF.